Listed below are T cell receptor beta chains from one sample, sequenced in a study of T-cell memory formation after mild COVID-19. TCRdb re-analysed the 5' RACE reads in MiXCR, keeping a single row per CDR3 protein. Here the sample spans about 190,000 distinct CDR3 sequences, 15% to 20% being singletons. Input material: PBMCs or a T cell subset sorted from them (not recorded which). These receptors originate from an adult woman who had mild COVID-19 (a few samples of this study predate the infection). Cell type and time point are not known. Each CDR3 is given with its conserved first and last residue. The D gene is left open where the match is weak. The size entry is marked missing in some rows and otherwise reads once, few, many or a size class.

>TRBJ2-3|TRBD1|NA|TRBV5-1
CASSFTGEPSTDTQYF
TGCGCCAGCAGCTTTACAGGGGAGCCTAGCACAGATACGCAGTATTTT
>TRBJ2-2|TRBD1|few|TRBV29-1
CSAGTGSLFYTGELFF
TGCAGCGCCGGGACAGGGTCCCTTTTTTACACCGGGGAGCTGTTTTTT
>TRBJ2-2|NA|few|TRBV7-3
CASRKEGERNTGELFF
TGTGCCAGCAGAAAGGAGGGGGAAAGGAACACCGGGGAGCTGTTTTTT
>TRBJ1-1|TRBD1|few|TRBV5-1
CASSTATGGNTEAFF
TGCGCCAGCAGCACCGCTACAGGGGGGAACACTGAAGCTTTCTTT
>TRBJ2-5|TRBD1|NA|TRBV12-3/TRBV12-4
CASSLTGVWETQYF
TGTGCCAGCAGTTTGACAGGGGTGTGGGAGACCCAGTACTTC
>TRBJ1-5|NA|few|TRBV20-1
CSAGGRRSNQPQHF
TGCAGTGCTGGAGGACGGCGTAGCAATCAGCCCCAGCATTTT
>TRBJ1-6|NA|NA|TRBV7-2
CASSPQGGNPPLHF
TGTGCCAGCAGCCCCCAAGGGGGTAATCCACCCCTCCACTTT
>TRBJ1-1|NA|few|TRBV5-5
CASSSSHGLNTEAFF
TGTGCCAGCAGCTCATCCCACGGGCTGAACACTGAAGCTTTCTTT
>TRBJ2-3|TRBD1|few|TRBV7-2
CASSLGDRRSDTQYF
TGTGCCAGCAGCTTGGGGGACAGGCGGTCAGATACGCAGTATTTT
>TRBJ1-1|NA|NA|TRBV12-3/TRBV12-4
CASSLVGIYSEAFF
TGTGCCAGCAGTTTAGTGGGGATTTACTCTGAAGCTTTCTTT
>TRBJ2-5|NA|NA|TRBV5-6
CASSLDVLETQYF
TGTGCCAGCAGCTTGGATGTCCTCGAGACCCAGTACTTC
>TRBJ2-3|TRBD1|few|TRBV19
CASTRTGDTDTQYF
TGTGCCAGTACGAGGACAGGGGATACAGATACGCAGTATTTT
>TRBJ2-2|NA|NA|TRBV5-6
CASSLELRDGELFF
TGTGCCAGCAGCTTGGAACTCCGAGACGGGGAGCTGTTTTTT
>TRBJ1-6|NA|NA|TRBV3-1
CASSQGSWDSPLHF
TGTGCCAGCAGTCAAGGGTCCTGGGATTCACCCCTCCACTTT
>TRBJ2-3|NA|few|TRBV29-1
CSVIRGPDTQYF
TGCAGCGTCATCAGGGGTCCAGATACGCAGTATTTT
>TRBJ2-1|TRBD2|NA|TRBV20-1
CSARALASGGPNEQFF
TGCAGTGCTAGAGCCCTGGCTAGCGGGGGGCCCAATGAGCAGTTCTTC
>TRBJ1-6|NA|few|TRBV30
CAWSVPTISPLHF
TGTGCCTGGAGTGTACCGACAATCTCACCCCTCCACTTT
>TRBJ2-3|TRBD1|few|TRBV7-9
CASSHPGTGGRNTQYF
TGTGCCAGCAGCCACCCCGGGACAGGGGGCCGGAATACGCAGTATTTT
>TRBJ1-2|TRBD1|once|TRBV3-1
CASSQTRQGIGNYGYTF
TGTGCCAGCAGCCAAACGAGACAGGGGATCGGGAACTATGGCTACACCTTC
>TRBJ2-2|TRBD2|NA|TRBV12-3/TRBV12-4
CASSLASTSADGGELFF
TGTGCCAGCAGTTTAGCGTCCACTAGCGCCGACGGCGGGGAGCTGTTTTTT
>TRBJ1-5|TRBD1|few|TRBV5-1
CASSPRGQMGQPQHF
TGCGCCAGCAGCCCCAGGGGGCAAATGGGTCAGCCCCAGCATTTT
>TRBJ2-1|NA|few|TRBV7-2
CASSLALVANEQFF
TGTGCCAGCAGCTTAGCGCTAGTCGCCAATGAGCAGTTCTTC
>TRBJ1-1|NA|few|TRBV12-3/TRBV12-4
CASSHPGVTEAFF
TGTGCCAGCAGCCACCCAGGTGTTACTGAAGCTTTCTTT